Listed below are T cell receptor beta chains from one sample, sequenced in a study of blood T cell repertoires in COVID-19. Measured with immunoSEQ multiplex PCR; TCRdb has only the in-frame clones, and not every one. Among 150,000 to 200,000 clones listed, 85% were seen once. Sequenced sample: peripheral blood. These receptors were obtained from a human donor with acute or convalescent COVID-19. The donor label of this sample is uncertain. Each CDR3 is given with its conserved first and last residue.

V,J,CDR3
TRBV10-2,TRBJ2-1,CASSEQGQGIYNEQFF
TRBV3-1/TRBV3-2,TRBJ1-6,CASSLRQGGNSPLHF
TRBV7-2,TRBJ1-1,CASSPRDRGAIMNTEAFF
TRBV6-6,TRBJ2-7,CASSYSPSGVTYEQYF
TRBV7-9,TRBJ1-2,CASSLSSEYYGYTF
TRBV4-2,TRBJ1-5,CASSQDRGESQPQHF
TRBV14,TRBJ2-7,CASSQAHTGGGEQYF
TRBV7-3,TRBJ2-5,CASSPRGGERETQYF
TRBV28,TRBJ2-7,CASPKTASGETLGEQYF
TRBV19,TRBJ2-7,CASSITGERYEQYF
TRBV5-1,TRBJ2-3,CASSELAGALGTDTQYF
TRBV19,TRBJ1-2,CASSTGTGTNYGYTF
TRBV3-1/TRBV3-2,TRBJ2-2,CASSQAEGQGYTGELFF
TRBV6-5,TRBJ2-7,CASRSGGAFEQYF
TRBV19,TRBJ1-5,CASSIRQGGQPQHF
TRBV30,TRBJ2-7,CAWSVQLTGPLYF
TRBV3-1/TRBV3-2,TRBJ2-1,CASSQERLASNEQFF
TRBV27,TRBJ2-2,CASSKNPGQLTRTGELFF
TRBV5-1,TRBJ1-4,CASSLGTSGNEKLFF
TRBV27,TRBJ1-5,CASSYTGSQPQHF
TRBV7-2,TRBJ2-1,CASTQRGGRWNEQFF
TRBV7-2,TRBJ2-3,CASSPFSGGTDTQYF
TRBV3-1/TRBV3-2,TRBJ1-2,CASSPQGDYGYTF
TRBV10-3,TRBJ1-1,CAISEGVNTEAFF
TRBV9,TRBJ1-5,CASSVTGLGQPQHF